This T cell receptor beta chain was recovered during a study of blood T cell repertoires in COVID-19. Study-level background: From the United States, Italy and Spain came samples of acute and convalescent COVID-19. T cells, B-cell-depleted T cells, or PBMCs provided the cDNA or gDNA that served as material.

Clones were sequenced by immunoSEQ multiplex PCR, and TCRdb holds only the in-frame ones, with some missing. The data show some 130,000 clones, roughly 90% seen once. Germline loops: CDR1 MNHEY, CDR2 SMNVEV (reference sequence). The junction had 8 bases not matched to a gene; V was cut back by 4 bases and J by 8 bases. The CDR3 contains 14 residues. This clonotype was sampled from a man between 60 and 75 years old with COVID-19, enrolled during active disease. The specimen was peripheral blood. The chain combines TRBV27 with TRBJ1-5, with 7 bases that match TRBD1. The CDR3 reads CASSWGRGFEPQHF. The CDR3 DNA is TGTGCCAGCAGTTGGGGCAGGGGGTTTGAGCCCCAGCATTTT.